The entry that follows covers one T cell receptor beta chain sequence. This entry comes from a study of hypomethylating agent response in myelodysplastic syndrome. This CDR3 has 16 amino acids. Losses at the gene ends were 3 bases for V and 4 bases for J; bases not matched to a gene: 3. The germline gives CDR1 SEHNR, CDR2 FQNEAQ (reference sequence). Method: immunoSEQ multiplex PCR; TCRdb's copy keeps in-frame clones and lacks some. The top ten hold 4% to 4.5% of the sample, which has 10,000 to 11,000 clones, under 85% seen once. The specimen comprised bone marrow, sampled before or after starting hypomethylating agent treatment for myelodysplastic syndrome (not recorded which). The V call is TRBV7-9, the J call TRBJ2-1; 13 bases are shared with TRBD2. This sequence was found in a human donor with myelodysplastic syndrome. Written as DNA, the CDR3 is TGTGCCAGCAGCTTCCGACTAGCGGGGGGTTACAATGAGCAGTTCTTC. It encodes CASSFRLAGGYNEQFF. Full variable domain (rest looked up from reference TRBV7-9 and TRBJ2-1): DTGVSQNPRHKITKRGQNVTFRCDPISEHNRLYWYRQTLGQGPEFLTYFQNEAQLEKSRLLSDRFSAERPKGSFSTLEIQRTEQGDSAMYLCASSFRLAGGYNEQFFGPGTRLTVL.